Shown below are 25 T cell receptor beta chains from a single sample sequenced in a study of shared clonotypes between healthy human individuals. Clones were sequenced by immunoSEQ multiplex PCR, and TCRdb holds only the in-frame ones, with some missing. Among a few million clones listed, over 85% were seen once. The sequencing input was naive CD4+ T cells sorted from blood. Subset indicated: CD45RA+ positively selected. The source of these receptors is a man between 18 and 29 years old in good health.

The chain is built from TRBV7-2 and TRBJ1-5; TRBD1 matches at 9 bases. There are 14 residues in the CDR3. V shed 4 bases and J 6 bases; nucleotides not matched to a gene: 4. The germline V gene has CDR1 SGHTA and CDR2 FQGNSA. The DNA of the CDR3 is TGTGCCAGCAGCTCACAGGGGGCGGCTCAGCCCCAGCATTTT. This translates into CASSSQGAAQPQHF.

The chain carries TRBV7-9 and TRBJ2-7; tentative D call: TRBD1 (5 bases). V was shortened by 5 bases and J by 5 bases, with 7 bases between the two germline ends. The germline gives CDR1 SEHNR, CDR2 FQNEAQ (reference sequence). The CDR3 spans 11 residues. CDR3 coding DNA: TGTGCCAGCAGCAGGGGCGACGAGCAGTACTTC. Its protein is CASSRGDEQYF. Filled out from reference TRBV7-9 and TRBJ2-7, the complete variable domain reads DTGVSQNPRHKITKRGQNVTFRCDPISEHNRLYWYRQTLGQGPEFLTYFQNEAQLEKSRLLSDRFSAERPKGSFSTLEIQRTEQGDSAMYLCASSRGDEQYFGPGTRLTVT.

The chain uses TRBV6-5 and TRBJ2-3; TRBD2 is a possible D gene (5 bases). Germline CDR1 and CDR2: MNHEY and SVGAGI. Trimming pared 5 bases from V and 4 bases from J, leaving 13 bases between. The CDR3 is made up of 14 amino acids. The CDR3 DNA is TGTGCCAGCAGTCTCCGGGGTGTCGCAGATACGCAGTATTTT. It is translated as CASSLRGVADTQYF.

This rearrangement joins TRBV27 to TRBJ2-2; perhaps TRBD1 as D (5 bases). Trimming stripped 3 bases from V and 2 bases from J, with 10 bases between. The CDR3 is 15 residues long. Germline CDR1 MNHEY, CDR2 SMNVEV (reference sequence). The CDR3 reads CASSFEGVNTGELFF. CDR3 bases: TGTGCCAGCAGTTTCGAAGGGGTAAACACCGGGGAGCTGTTTTTT.

The chain links TRBV6-1 to TRBJ2-1; possibly TRBD1 for D (6 bases). Germline-derived CDR1 and CDR2 are MNHNS and SASEGT. The V gene lost 11 bases and the J gene lost 2 bases, with 13 bases spanning the gap. CDR3 length: 13 amino acids. CDR3 coding DNA: TGTGCCGCTCAAGAGGGGGCCTACAATGAGCAGTTCTTC. Its translation: CAAQEGAYNEQFF.

Worth noting for this clone: The same CDR3 can be traced to other DNA sequences in this sample. V gene TRBV7-9 combines with J gene TRBJ1-5; D may be TRBD1 (5 bases). Per the germline V gene, CDR1 is SEHNR and CDR2 is FQNEAQ (reference sequence). This CDR3 comprises 14 residues. Trimming left V 1 base short and J 4 bases short, with 8 bases between. The chain's CDR3 is CASSLGDGNQPQHF. CDR3 nucleotide sequence: TGTGCCAGCAGCTTAGGGGACGGGAATCAGCCCCAGCATTTT.

The J gene is TRBJ2-7, the V gene TRBV9, with D possibly TRBD1 on 5 matching bases. V was clipped by 0 bases and J by 2 bases, with 12 bases between them. Germline CDR1 SGDLS, CDR2 YYNGEE. The CDR3 totals 15 residues. Written as DNA, the CDR3 is TGTGCCAGCAGCGTAGATTACACAGGCCCCTACGAGCAGTACTTC. This gives the protein CASSVDYTGPYEQYF.

The chain carries TRBV19 and TRBJ2-5, with D possibly being TRBD2 (5 bases). The CDR3 loop spans 13 amino acids. Germline V gives CDR1 LNHDA, CDR2 SQIVND (reference sequence). V dropped 6 bases and J dropped 2 bases, with 10 bases sitting between them. The CDR3 here is CASRRSGQETQYF. CDR3 coding DNA: TGTGCCAGTAGGCGAAGCGGACAAGAGACCCAGTACTTC.

V and J are TRBV5-1 and TRBJ2-7, with a weak D call TRBD1 (5 bases). The CDR3 covers 16 residues. Trimming took 3 bases from V and 0 from J, leaving 16 bases between them. Germline V gives CDR1 SGHRS, CDR2 YFSETQ. CDR3 region: CASSSPTGVGSYEQYF. In nucleotides, the CDR3 is TGCGCCAGCAGCTCCCCCACAGGCGTGGGCTCCTACGAGCAGTACTTC.

The rearrangement uses TRBV2 and TRBJ1-6; no firm D call. With 1 base removed from V and 9 bases from J, the gap between germline ends came to 4 bases. The CDR3 has 12 amino acids. Germline V CDR1 and CDR2: SNHLY, FYNNEI. The CDR3 here is CASSEEFSPLHF. CDR3 nucleotide sequence: TGTGCCAGCAGTGAAGAGTTTTCACCCCTCCACTTT. The full variable domain, its missing parts supplied by reference TRBV2 and TRBJ1-6, is EPEVTQTPSHQVTQMGQEVILRCVPISNHLYFYWYRQILGQKVEFLVSFYNNEISEKSEIFDDQFSVERPDGSNFTLKIRSTKLEDSAMYFCASSEEFSPLHFGNGTRLTVT.

About this clone: The sample carries other DNA sequences with the same CDR3. The J gene is TRBJ2-2, the V gene TRBV5-1, with TRBD2 matching 7 bases. The CDR3 has 15 residues. CDR1 SGHRS and CDR2 YFSETQ come from the germline V gene. With 0 bases clipped from V and 1 base from J, the junction kept 0 bases outside the gene matches. CDR3 residues: CASSLGGRNTGELFF. Here the CDR3 DNA reads TGCGCCAGCAGCTTGGGCGGGAGGAACACCGGGGAGCTGTTTTTT.

V is TRBV30 and J is TRBJ1-2; D is uncertain. Looked up from germline, CDR1 is GTSNPN and CDR2 is SVGIG (reference sequence). Trimming pared 5 bases from V and 4 bases from J, leaving 11 bases between. The CDR3 contains 12 residues. CDR3 loop: CAWYLDGYGYTF. The CDR3 DNA reads as TGTGCCTGGTACCTGGACGGCTATGGCTACACCTTC.

V usage is TRBV4-3 and J usage is TRBJ2-1; D remains unclear. Trimming cost V 2 bases and J 4 bases, with 6 bases left between them. The CDR3 consists of 13 residues. Germline CDR1 and CDR2: LGHNA and YSLEER. The CDR3 is CASSQQDYNEQFF. Here the CDR3 DNA reads TGCGCCAGCAGCCAACAGGATTACAATGAGCAGTTCTTC.

V usage is TRBV2 and J usage is TRBJ2-5; 7 nucleotides align to TRBD1. V gave up 6 bases and J gave up 7 bases; unmatched junction bases: 5. Germline CDR1 and CDR2: SNHLY and FYNNEI. The CDR3 extends over 12 amino acids. CDR3 sequence: CASRDRKRTQYF. The CDR3 nucleotides are TGTGCCAGCAGGGACAGGAAGAGGACCCAGTACTTC.

This clone was seen once. This rearrangement joins TRBV6-5 to TRBJ1-4; D might be TRBD1 (6 bases). Germline V lookup: CDR1 MNHEY, CDR2 SVGAGI. This CDR3 contains 14 residues. V gave up 8 bases and J gave up 4 bases, with 14 bases separating them. The DNA of the CDR3 is TGTGCCAGCGCACGGGGGCTTATTAATGAAAAACTGTTTTTT. It is translated as CASARGLINEKLFF.

The V call is TRBV18, the J call TRBJ1-3, with D maybe TRBD1 (6 bases). Germline V lookup: CDR1 KGHSH, CDR2 LQKENI. CDR3 size: 17 residues. V was trimmed by 0 bases and J by 0 bases, leaving 12 bases between them. In DNA form, the CDR3 reads TGTGCCAGCTCACCACCCAACAGGGTTAGCTCTGGAAACACCATATATTTT. It is translated as CASSPPNRVSSGNTIYF.

The chain combines TRBV27 with TRBJ1-1; D unresolved. From germline, CDR1 is MNHEY and CDR2 SMNVEV (reference sequence). With 4 bases removed from V and 0 bases from J, the gap between germline ends came to 18 bases. The CDR3 totals 17 residues. This chain's CDR3 is CASSSPSRVGMNTEAFF. The CDR3 DNA reads TGTGCCAGCAGTTCCCCTTCGAGGGTAGGGATGAACACTGAAGCTTTCTTT.

V is TRBV5-6 and J is TRBJ1-5; D may be TRBD1 (5 bases). This CDR3 comprises 12 residues. Trimming stripped 1 base from V and 9 bases from J, with 8 bases between. The germline CDR1 and CDR2 sequences are SGHDT and YYEEEE. As DNA, the CDR3 is TGTGCCAGCAGCTTGCGGGGGAGGCCCCAGCATTTT. Amino acid sequence: CASSLRGRPQHF.

The gene calls are TRBV7-6 and TRBJ1-3; 8 bases line up with TRBD1. The CDR3 runs 16 residues. V was pared by 1 base and J by 4 bases, with 6 bases of the junction left unmatched. Germline assignment: CDR1 SGHVS and CDR2 FNYEAQ. The CDR3: CASSLEAGGAGNTIYF. CDR3 nucleotide sequence: TGTGCCAGCAGCTTAGAGGCAGGGGGCGCAGGAAACACCATATATTTT.

This sequence joins TRBV7-9 and TRBJ1-4; the D is unclear. The CDR3 consists of 15 residues. V was shortened by 2 bases and J by 2 bases, with 9 bases between the two germline ends. Germline loops: CDR1 SEHNR, CDR2 FQNEAQ (reference sequence). The CDR3 coding sequence is TGTGCCAGCAGCTTAACGGGTACGACTAATGAAAAACTGTTTTTT. Amino acids: CASSLTGTTNEKLFF.

The V call is TRBV2, the J call TRBJ2-7; D is tentatively TRBD1 or TRBD2 (5 bases each). There are 16 residues in the CDR3. In germline, CDR1 is SNHLY, CDR2 FYNNEI. The ends were cut back, 4 bases at V and 1 base at J, with 17 bases in the middle. The CDR3 sequence: CASSGGETVLSYEQYF. The CDR3, as DNA: TGTGCCAGCAGTGGAGGGGAGACAGTCCTTTCCTACGAGCAGTACTTC. The full variable domain, completed using reference TRBV2 and TRBJ2-7, is EPEVTQTPSHQVTQMGQEVILRCVPISNHLYFYWYRQILGQKVEFLVSFYNNEISEKSEIFDDQFSVERPDGSNFTLKIRSTKLEDSAMYFCASSGGETVLSYEQYFGPGTRLTVT.

For this clone: Other DNA sequences in the sample encode the same CDR3. The rearrangement joins TRBV28 to TRBJ1-4; D might be TRBD1 (5 bases). V dropped 2 bases and J dropped 9 bases, with 7 bases sitting between them. Germline CDR1 reads MDHEN; CDR2 reads SYDVKM. The CDR3 is 12 residues long. CDR3 DNA sequence: TGTGCCAGCAGTTTACGGGGCCAAAAACTGTTTTTT. Translating gives CASSLRGQKLFF.

For this clone: This sample also contains other DNA sequences that code for the same CDR3. The V call is TRBV5-1, the J call TRBJ2-5; D is undetermined. This CDR3 contains 13 residues. Germline V CDR1 and CDR2: SGHRS, YFSETQ. V was shortened by 0 bases and J by 3 bases, with 6 bases between the two germline ends. The CDR3 region is CASSLVGKETQYF. DNA of the CDR3: TGCGCCAGCAGCTTGGTTGGGAAAGAGACCCAGTACTTC.

The chain recombines TRBV6-5 with TRBJ2-3; D call uncertain. With 2 bases removed from V and 0 bases from J, the gap between germline ends came to 9 bases. The CDR3 totals 15 residues. CDR1 MNHEY and CDR2 SVGAGI come from the germline V gene. CDR3 coding DNA: TGTGCCAGCAGTTACCGCGGTCCTAGCACAGATACGCAGTATTTT. This encodes CASSYRGPSTDTQYF.

This clone was counted once. CDR3 protein: CASSTGLAGNNEQFF. CDR3 DNA: TGTGCCAGTAGTACGGGACTAGCGGGAAACAATGAGCAGTTCTTC. The gene calls are TRBV19 and TRBJ2-1; 13 nucleotides agree with TRBD2. This CDR3 is built from 15 residues. CDR1 LNHDA and CDR2 SQIVND come from the germline V gene (reference sequence). V lost 4 bases to trimming and J lost 5 bases; unmatched junction nucleotides: 2.